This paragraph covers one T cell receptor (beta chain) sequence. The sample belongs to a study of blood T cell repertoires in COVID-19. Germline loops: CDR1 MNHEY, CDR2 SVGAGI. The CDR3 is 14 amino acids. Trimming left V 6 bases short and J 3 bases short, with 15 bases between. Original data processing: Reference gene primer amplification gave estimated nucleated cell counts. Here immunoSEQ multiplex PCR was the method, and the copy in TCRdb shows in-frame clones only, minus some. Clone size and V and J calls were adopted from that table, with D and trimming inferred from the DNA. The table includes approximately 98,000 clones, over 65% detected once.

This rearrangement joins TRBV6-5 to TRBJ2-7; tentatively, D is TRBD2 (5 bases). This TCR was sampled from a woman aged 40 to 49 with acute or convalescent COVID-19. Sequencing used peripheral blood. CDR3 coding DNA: TGTGCCAGCAGCCTAACGATCGGGGACTACGAGCAGTACTTC. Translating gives CASSLTIGDYEQYF.